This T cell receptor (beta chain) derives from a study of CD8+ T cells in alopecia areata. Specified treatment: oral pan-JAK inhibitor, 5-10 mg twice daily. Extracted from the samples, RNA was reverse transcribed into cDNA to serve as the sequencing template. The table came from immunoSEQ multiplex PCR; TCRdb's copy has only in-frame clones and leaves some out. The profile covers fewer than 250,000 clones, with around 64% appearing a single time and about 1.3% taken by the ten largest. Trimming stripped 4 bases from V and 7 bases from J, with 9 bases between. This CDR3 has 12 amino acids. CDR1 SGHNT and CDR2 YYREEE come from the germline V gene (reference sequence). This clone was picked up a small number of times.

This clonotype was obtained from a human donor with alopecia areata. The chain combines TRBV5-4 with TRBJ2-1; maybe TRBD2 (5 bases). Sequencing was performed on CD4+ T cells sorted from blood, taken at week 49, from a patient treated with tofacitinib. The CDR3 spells CASSGRRNEQFF. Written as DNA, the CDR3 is TGTGCCAGCAGCGGAAGGAGGAATGAGCAGTTCTTC.